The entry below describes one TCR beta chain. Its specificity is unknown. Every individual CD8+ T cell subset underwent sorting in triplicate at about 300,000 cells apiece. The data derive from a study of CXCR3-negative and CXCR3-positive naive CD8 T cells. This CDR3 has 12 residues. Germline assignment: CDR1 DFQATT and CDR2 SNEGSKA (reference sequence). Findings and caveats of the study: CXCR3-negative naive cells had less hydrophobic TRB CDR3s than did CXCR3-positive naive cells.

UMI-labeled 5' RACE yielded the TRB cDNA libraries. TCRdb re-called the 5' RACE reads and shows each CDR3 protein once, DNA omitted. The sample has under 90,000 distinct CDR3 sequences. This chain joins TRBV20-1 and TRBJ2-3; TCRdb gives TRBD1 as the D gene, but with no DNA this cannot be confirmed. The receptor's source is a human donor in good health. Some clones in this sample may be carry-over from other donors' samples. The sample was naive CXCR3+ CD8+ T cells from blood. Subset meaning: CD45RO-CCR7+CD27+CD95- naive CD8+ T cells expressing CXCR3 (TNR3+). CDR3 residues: CSATPRPDTQYF.